This TCR beta chain was retrieved from a study of control samples from healthy donors and cancer patients. TCRdb's copy holds only in-frame clones and misses some; the assay was immunoSEQ multiplex PCR. The table records fewer than 200,000 clones, just over 95% of them present only once. The CDR3 totals 16 residues. V shed 1 base, J shed 1 base, and the junction held 5 bases outside the gene matches. Germline V lookup: CDR1 MGHRA, CDR2 YSYEKL. The chain carries TRBV4-1 and TRBJ2-5; 8 bases are a match to TRBD1. The source material was blood. The source is a woman aged 25 to 39 in good health. CDR3 amino acids: CASSQAGTGGQETQYF. Written as DNA, the CDR3 is TGCGCCAGCAGCCAAGCCGGGACAGGAGGCCAAGAGACCCAGTACTTC.